This entry is about one T cell receptor (beta chain). Its antigen is not identified. The data were taken from a study of T cell responses to AZD1222 COVID-19 vaccine. In the study overall: Pooling covered second doses at about 4 or about 12 weeks. Study-level results: Only 5 or 6 AZD1222 recipients were seropositive at baseline. In the spike-specific TCR repertoire, nearly half reportedly target unmutated variant regions. Across the whole spike, CD4 TCRs peaked at regions 160-218 and 743-854.

The protocol was immunoSEQ multiplex PCR, while the TCRdb copy is restricted to in-frame clones and leaves out a portion. The data contain 140,000 to 150,000 clones, 75% to 90% of them seen just once; the ten biggest clones take up approximately 1.5%. The CDR3 is made up of 15 amino acids. Per germline, CDR1 SGHTA and CDR2 FQGNSA. Trimming took 1 base from V and 4 from J, leaving 14 bases between them. The sequences come from peripheral blood, collected on day 0 of AZD1222 vaccination. The rearrangement links TRBV7-2 to TRBJ2-7, with a tentative D call TRBD1 (6 bases). The source is an adult in good health. The CDR3 loop reads CASSLVSQGVYEQYF. CDR3 nucleotides: TGTGCCAGCAGCTTAGTGTCACAGGGAGTGTACGAGCAGTACTTC.